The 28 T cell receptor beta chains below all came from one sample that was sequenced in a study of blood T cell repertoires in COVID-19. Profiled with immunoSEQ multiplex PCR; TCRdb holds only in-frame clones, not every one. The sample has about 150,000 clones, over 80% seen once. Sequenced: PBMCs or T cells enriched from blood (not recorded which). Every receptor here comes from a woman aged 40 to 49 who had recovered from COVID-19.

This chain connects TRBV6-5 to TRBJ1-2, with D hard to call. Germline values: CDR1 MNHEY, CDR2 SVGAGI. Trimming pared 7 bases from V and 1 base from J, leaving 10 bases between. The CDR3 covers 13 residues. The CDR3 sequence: CASIRSFNYGYTF. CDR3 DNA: TGTGCCAGCATTCGAAGCTTTAACTATGGCTACACCTTC.

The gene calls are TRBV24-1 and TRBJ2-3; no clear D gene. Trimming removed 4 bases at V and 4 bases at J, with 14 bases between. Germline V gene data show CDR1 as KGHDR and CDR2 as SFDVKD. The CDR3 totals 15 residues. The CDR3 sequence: CATSDTTKAADTQYF. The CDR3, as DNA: TGTGCCACCAGTGACACCACTAAAGCAGCAGATACGCAGTATTTT.

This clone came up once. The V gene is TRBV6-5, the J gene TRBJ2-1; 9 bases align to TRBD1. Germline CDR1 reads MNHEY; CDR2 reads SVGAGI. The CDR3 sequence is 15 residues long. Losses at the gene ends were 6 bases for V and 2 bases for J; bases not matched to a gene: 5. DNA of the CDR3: TGTGCCAGCAGCTTCGGACAGGGGCCCTACAATGAGCAGTTCTTC. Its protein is CASSFGQGPYNEQFF.

The CDR3 nucleotides read TGTGCCAGCAGCACATTAACAGGGGTTGGTCAAGAAAAACTGTTTTTT. Translating it yields CASSTLTGVGQEKLFF. The J gene is TRBJ1-4, the V gene TRBV7-9; TRBD1 matches 7 bases. V was clipped by 5 bases and J by 8 bases; unmatched bases: 14. The CDR3 runs 16 residues. Germline CDR1 is SEHNR and CDR2 is FQNEAQ (reference sequence).

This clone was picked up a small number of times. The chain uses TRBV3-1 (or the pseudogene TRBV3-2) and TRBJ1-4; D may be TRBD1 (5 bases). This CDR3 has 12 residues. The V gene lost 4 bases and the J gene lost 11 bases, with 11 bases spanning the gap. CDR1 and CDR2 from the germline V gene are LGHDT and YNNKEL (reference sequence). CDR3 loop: CASSPTRGKLFF. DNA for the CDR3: TGTGCCAGCAGCCCAACTCGGGGGAAACTGTTTTTT.

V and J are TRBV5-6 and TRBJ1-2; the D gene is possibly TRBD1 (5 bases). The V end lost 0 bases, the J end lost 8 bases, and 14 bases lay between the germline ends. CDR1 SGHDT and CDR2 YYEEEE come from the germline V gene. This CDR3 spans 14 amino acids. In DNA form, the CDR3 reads TGTGCCAGCAGCTTGGGGGGCGACGCTAGGGGCTACACCTTC. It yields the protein CASSLGGDARGYTF.

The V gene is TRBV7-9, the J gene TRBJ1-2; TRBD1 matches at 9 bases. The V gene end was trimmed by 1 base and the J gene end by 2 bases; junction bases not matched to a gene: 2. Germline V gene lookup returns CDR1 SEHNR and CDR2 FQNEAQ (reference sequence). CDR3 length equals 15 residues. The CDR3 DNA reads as TGTGCCAGCAGCTTAGGACAGGGGGTAAACTATGGCTACACCTTC. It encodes CASSLGQGVNYGYTF.

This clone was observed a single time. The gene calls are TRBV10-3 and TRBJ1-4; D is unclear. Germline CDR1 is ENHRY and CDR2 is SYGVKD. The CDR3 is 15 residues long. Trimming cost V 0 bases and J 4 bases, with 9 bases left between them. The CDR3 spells CAISESGGYNEKLFF. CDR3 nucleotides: TGTGCCATCAGTGAGTCTGGCGGGTATAATGAAAAACTGTTTTTT.

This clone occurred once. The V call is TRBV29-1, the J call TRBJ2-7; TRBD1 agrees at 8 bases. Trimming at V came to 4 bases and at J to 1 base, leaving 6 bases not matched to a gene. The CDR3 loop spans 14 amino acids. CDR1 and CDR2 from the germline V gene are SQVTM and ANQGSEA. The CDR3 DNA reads TGCAGCGTTGTTAGGACAGGGCCTTCCTACGAGCAGTACTTC. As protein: CSVVRTGPSYEQYF.

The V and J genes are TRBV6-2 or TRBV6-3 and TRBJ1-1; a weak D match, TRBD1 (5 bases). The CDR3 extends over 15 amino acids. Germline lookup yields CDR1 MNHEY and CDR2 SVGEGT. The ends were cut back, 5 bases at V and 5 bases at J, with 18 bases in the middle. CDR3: CASSQPIQVLTEAFF. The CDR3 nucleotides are TGTGCCAGCAGTCAGCCCATACAGGTTTTGACTGAAGCTTTCTTT.

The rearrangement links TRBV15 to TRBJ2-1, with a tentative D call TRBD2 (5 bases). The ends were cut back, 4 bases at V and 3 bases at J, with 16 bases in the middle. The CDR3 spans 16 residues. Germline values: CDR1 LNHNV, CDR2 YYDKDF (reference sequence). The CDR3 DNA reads TGTGCCACCAGCACCCTTGTCAGCGGCTACTACAATGAGCAGTTCTTC. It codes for CATSTLVSGYYNEQFF. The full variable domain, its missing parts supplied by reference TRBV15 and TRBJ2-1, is DAMVIQNPRYQVTQFGKPVTLSCSQTLNHNVMYWYQQKSSQAPKLLFHYYDKDFNNEADTPDNFQSRRPNTSFCFLDIRSPGLGDTAMYLCATSTLVSGYYNEQFFGPGTRLTVL.

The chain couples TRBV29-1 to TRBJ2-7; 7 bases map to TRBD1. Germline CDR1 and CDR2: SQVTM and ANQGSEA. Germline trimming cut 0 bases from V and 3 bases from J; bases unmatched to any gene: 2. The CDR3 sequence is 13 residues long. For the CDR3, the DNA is TGCAGCGTTGAAGATCGGGACAGCTACGAGCAGTACTTC. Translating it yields CSVEDRDSYEQYF.

The CDR3 DNA follows: TGTGCCAGCAGCTCCCTCGACTGGAACTATGGCTACACCTTC. Amino acids: CASSSLDWNYGYTF. This rearrangement joins TRBV7-9 to TRBJ1-2; D remains unclear. CDR1 and CDR2 (germline): SEHNR, FQNEAQ (reference sequence). CDR3 size: 14 residues. The V end lost 4 bases, the J end lost 2 bases, and 11 bases lay between the germline ends.

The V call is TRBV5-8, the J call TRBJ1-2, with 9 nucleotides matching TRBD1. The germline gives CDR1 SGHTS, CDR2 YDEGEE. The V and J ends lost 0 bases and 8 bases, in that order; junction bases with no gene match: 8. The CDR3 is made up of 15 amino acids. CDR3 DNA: TGTGCCAGCAGCTTGGCACCCGGGACAGGGAAGGGCTACACCTTC. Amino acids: CASSLAPGTGKGYTF.

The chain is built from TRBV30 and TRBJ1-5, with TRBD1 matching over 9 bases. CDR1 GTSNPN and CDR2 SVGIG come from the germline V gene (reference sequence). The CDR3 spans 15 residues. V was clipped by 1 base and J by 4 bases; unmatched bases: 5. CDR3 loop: CAWSAGQGLNQPQHF. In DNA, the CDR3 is TGTGCCTGGAGTGCGGGACAGGGCCTTAATCAGCCCCAGCATTTT.

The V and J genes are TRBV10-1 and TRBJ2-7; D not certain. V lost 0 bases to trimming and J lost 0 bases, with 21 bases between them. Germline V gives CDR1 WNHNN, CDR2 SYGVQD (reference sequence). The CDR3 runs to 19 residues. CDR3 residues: CASSESPASQTCSSYEQYF. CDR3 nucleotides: TGCGCCAGCAGTGAGTCGCCGGCTAGTCAAACCTGTAGCTCCTACGAGCAGTACTTC.

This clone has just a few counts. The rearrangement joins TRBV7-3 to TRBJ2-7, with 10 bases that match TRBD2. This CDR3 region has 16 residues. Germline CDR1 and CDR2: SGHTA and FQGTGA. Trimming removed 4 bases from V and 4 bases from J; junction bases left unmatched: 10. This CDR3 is CASSSGGLASSYEQYF. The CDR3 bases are TGTGCCAGCAGCTCGGGGGGACTAGCGAGTAGTTACGAGCAGTACTTC. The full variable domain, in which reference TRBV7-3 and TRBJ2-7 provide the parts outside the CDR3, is GAGVSQTPSNKVTEKGKYVELRCDPISGHTALYWYRQSLGQGPEFLIYFQGTGAADDSGLPNDRFFAVRPEGSVSTLKIQRTERGDSAVYLCASSSGGLASSYEQYFGPGTRLTVT.

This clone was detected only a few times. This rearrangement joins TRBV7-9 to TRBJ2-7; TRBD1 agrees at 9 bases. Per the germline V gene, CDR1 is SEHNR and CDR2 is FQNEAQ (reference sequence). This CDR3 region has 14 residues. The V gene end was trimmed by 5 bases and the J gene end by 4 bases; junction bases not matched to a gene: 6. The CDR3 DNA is TGTGCCAGCAGCACCGGACAGGGGAAGTACGAGCAGTACTTC. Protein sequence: CASSTGQGKYEQYF. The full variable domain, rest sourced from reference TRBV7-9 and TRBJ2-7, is DTGVSQNPRHKITKRGQNVTFRCDPISEHNRLYWYRQTLGQGPEFLTYFQNEAQLEKSRLLSDRFSAERPKGSFSTLEIQRTEQGDSAMYLCASSTGQGKYEQYFGPGTRLTVT.

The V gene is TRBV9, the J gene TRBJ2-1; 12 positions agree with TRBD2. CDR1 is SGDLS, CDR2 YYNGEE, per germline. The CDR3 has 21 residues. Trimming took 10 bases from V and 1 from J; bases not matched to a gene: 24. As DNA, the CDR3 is TGTGCCCCGACAGGGGTCTCCGGGACTAGCGGGTCCCTTTGGTCCTACAATGAGCAGTTCTTC. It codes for CAPTGVSGTSGSLWSYNEQFF.

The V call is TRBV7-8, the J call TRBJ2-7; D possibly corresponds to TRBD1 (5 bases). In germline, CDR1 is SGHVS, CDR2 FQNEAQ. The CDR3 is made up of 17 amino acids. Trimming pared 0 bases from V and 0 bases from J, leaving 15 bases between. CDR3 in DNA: TGTGCCAGCAGCTTAGCGCGCGTTACACAGGACTCCTACGAGCAGTACTTC. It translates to CASSLARVTQDSYEQYF.

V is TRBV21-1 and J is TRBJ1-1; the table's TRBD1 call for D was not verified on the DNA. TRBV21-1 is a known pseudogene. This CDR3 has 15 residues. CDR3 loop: CASSPSGTGNTEAFF. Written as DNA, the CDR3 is TGTGCCAGCAGCCCCTCCGGGACAGGGAACACTGAAGCTTTCTTT.

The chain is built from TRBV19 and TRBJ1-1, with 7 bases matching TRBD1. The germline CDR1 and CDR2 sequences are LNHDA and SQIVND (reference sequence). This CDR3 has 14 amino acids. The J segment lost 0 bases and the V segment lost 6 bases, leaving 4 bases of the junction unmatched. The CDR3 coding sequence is TGTGCCAGTAGGGCACAGGGGTTGAACACTGAAGCTTTCTTT. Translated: CASRAQGLNTEAFF.

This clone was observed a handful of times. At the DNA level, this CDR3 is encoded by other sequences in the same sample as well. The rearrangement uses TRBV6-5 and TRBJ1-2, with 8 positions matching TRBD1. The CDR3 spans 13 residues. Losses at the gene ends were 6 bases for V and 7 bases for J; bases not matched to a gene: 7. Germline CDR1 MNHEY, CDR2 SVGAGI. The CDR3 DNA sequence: TGTGCCAGCAGCCCCGGGACAGGTGGTGGCTACACCTTC. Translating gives CASSPGTGGGYTF.

In DNA form, the CDR3 reads TGCGCCAGCAGCCTAACTAGCGGGAGTGTCAATGAGCAGTTCTTC. The encoded protein is CASSLTSGSVNEQFF. This chain connects TRBV5-1 to TRBJ2-1; 11 bases match TRBD2. Germline V lookup: CDR1 SGHRS, CDR2 YFSETQ. The CDR3 extends over 15 amino acids. Losses at the gene ends were 4 bases for V and 6 bases for J; bases not matched to a gene: 6.

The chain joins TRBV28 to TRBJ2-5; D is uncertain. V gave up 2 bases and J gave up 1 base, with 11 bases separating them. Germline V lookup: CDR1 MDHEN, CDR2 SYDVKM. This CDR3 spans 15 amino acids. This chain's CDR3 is CASSLGRIFQETQYF. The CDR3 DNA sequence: TGTGCCAGCAGTTTAGGGCGAATCTTCCAAGAGACCCAGTACTTC.

The CDR3 DNA reads TGTGCCAGCAGTCAGGTACAGGGGGATTTTAACTATGGCTACACCTTC. Translation: CASSQVQGDFNYGYTF. This chain uses TRBV5-4 with TRBJ1-2; 8 positions match TRBD1. Trimming took 5 bases from V and 1 from J; bases not matched to a gene: 10. The CDR3 extends over 16 amino acids. Germline CDR1 and CDR2: SGHNT and YYREEE (reference sequence).

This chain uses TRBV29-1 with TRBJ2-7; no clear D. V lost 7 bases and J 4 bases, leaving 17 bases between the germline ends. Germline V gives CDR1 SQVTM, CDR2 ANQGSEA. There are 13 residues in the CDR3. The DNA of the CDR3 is TGCAGCGCCTTGAGCACTACTGAATACGAGCAGTACTTC. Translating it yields CSALSTTEYEQYF.

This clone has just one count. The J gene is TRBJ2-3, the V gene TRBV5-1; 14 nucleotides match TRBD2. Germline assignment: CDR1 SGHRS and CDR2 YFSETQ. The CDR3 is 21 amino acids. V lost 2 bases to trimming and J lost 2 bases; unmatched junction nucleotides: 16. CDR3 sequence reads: CASSLGTPGLAGVYNTDTQYF. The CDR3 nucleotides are TGCGCCAGCAGCTTAGGCACACCGGGACTAGCGGGAGTTTATAACACAGATACGCAGTATTTT.